The clone carrying this T cell receptor beta chain qualifies as medium-sized. V was clipped by 7 bases and J by 1 base, with 10 bases between them. The length of the CDR3 is 13 residues. This specimen belongs to a study of naive and memory T cell subsets. The SP2 primer and nested alpha and beta constant region primers amplified ligated cDNA in four rounds. Alpha and beta constant region primers primed reverse transcription for blood and skin samples. From the 5' RACE reads, TCRdb called clonotypes with MiXCR, one entry per CDR3 protein. The sample holds tens of thousands of distinct CDR3 sequences; approximately 15% are singletons and the top ten take 2% to 3%. A UMI-containing oligonucleotide was joined by 3' ligation to the TCR cDNA template. Unsorted total RNA, about 1 to 1000 ng, was DNase treated before reverse transcription.

The origin of this receptor is a female donor in good health. The J gene is TRBJ1-1, the V gene TRBV12-3 or TRBV12-4, with D uncertain. The CDR3 is CASKRVGNTEAFF. The CDR3 DNA sequence: TGTGCCAGCAAACGTGTGGGGAACACTGAAGCTTTCTTT.